A single sample gave rise to the 14 T cell receptor beta chains below, sequenced in a study of blood T cell repertoires in COVID-19. Sequencing was performed with immunoSEQ multiplex PCR; in TCRdb, only in-frame clones are kept and a portion is missing. In the table there are some 150,000 clones, about 91% of which are singletons. Sequenced input: peripheral blood. The origin of the receptors is a woman aged 60-70 years who had recovered from COVID-19.

The CDR3 sequence: CASSLGQLTGELFF. CDR3 nucleotides: TGTGCCAGCAGCCTGGGACAGCTCACCGGGGAGCTGTTTTTT. The chain has TRBV3-1 (or the pseudogene TRBV3-2) and TRBJ2-2, with TRBD1 matching over 7 bases. CDR1 is LGHDT and CDR2 is YNNKEL in the germline V gene (reference sequence). With 4 bases clipped from V and 4 bases from J, the junction kept 3 bases outside the gene matches. The CDR3 loop spans 14 amino acids.

The rearrangement links TRBV7-6 to TRBJ2-3; 8 nucleotides line up with TRBD2. Looked up from germline, CDR1 is SGHVS and CDR2 is FNYEAQ. CDR3 length: 17 amino acids. After removal of 1 base from V and 1 base from J, the junction contained 7 bases not matched to a gene. The DNA of the CDR3 is TGTGCCAGCAGCTTAGACCCGGGGGGGCTGGGCACAGATACGCAGTATTTT. It yields the protein CASSLDPGGLGTDTQYF. Variable domain in full (rest from reference TRBV7-6 and TRBJ2-3): GAGVSQSPRYKVTKRGQDVALRCDPISGHVSLYWYRQALGQGPEFLTYFNYEAQQDKSGLPNDRFSAERPEGSISTLTIQRTEQRDSAMYRCASSLDPGGLGTDTQYFGPGTRLTVL.

This chain joins TRBV5-5 and TRBJ2-7, with 9 bases that match TRBD1. Germline loops: CDR1 SGHKS, CDR2 YYEKEE (reference sequence). Unmatched junction bases numbered 8, after V lost 4 bases and J lost 3 bases. The length of the CDR3 is 15 residues. The CDR3 here is CASSARGTGIYEQYF. The CDR3 DNA reads as TGTGCCAGCAGCGCCCGGGGGACAGGGATCTACGAGCAGTACTTC.

The chain employs TRBV4-3 and TRBJ2-7; perhaps TRBD1 as D (6 bases). Deletions cut 0 bases from V and 2 bases from J, with 11 bases between. The CDR3 is made up of 15 amino acids. Germline V gene sequence: CDR1 LGHNA, CDR2 YSLEER. This CDR3 is CASSQEGEGAYEQYF. For the CDR3, the DNA is TGCGCCAGCAGCCAAGAAGGCGAGGGGGCCTACGAGCAGTACTTC.

The V call is TRBV3-1 (or the pseudogene TRBV3-2), the J call TRBJ2-1; 8 bases agree with TRBD2. The trim removed 3 bases at V and 11 bases at J, leaving 9 bases unmatched. The CDR3 extends over 14 amino acids. Germline CDR1 is LGHDT and CDR2 is YNNKEL (reference sequence). CDR3 in DNA: TGTGCCAGCAGCCATCCGGAGCGGGGGTCCCAGCAGTTCTTC. Translation: CASSHPERGSQQFF.

This clone showed up just once. The rearrangement joins TRBV27 to TRBJ1-1; 7 positions match TRBD1. This CDR3 contains 13 residues. The V gene end was trimmed by 3 bases and the J gene end by 10 bases; junction bases not matched to a gene: 8. Germline values: CDR1 MNHEY, CDR2 SMNVEV (reference sequence). The CDR3 region has the DNA TGTGCCAGCAGTTTCTCCACAGGGGTGACAGCTTTCTTT. Translated, it gives CASSFSTGVTAFF.

V gene TRBV19 combines with J gene TRBJ2-7, with TRBD2 identical over 10 bases. CDR1 LNHDA and CDR2 SQIVND come from the germline V gene (reference sequence). J lost 2 bases, V lost 7 bases, and 8 bases had no gene match. This CDR3 has 15 amino acids. DNA for the CDR3: TGTGCCAGTACCGAGACTAGCGGGCAAACCTACGAGCAGTACTTC. This encodes CASTETSGQTYEQYF.

The chain links TRBV11-2 to TRBJ2-5, with 11 bases matching TRBD2. Germline-derived CDR1 and CDR2 are SGHAT and FQNNGV. The CDR3 is made up of 13 amino acids. The junction had 4 bases not matched to a gene; V was cut back by 8 bases and J by 5 bases. The CDR3 DNA follows: TGTGCCAGCGCTAGCGGGAGGACGGAGACCCAGTACTTC. Translation gives CASASGRTETQYF.

V is TRBV29-1 and J is TRBJ2-3, with D perhaps matching TRBD2 (5 bases). Germline lookup yields CDR1 SQVTM and CDR2 ANQGSEA. This CDR3 comprises 14 residues. Between the trimmed V and J ends, which lost 4 bases and 2 bases, there was a span of 13 bases. The CDR3 nucleotides read TGCAGCGTTGTCGGGCGGGTAGACACAGATACGCAGTATTTT. This codes for CSVVGRVDTDTQYF.

V is TRBV5-1 and J is TRBJ1-1; D is perhaps TRBD1 (5 bases). This CDR3 region has 13 residues. Per germline, CDR1 SGHRS and CDR2 YFSETQ. V gave up 2 bases and J gave up 5 bases, with 10 bases separating them. The CDR3: CASSFQGRTEAFF. CDR3 DNA sequence: TGCGCCAGCAGCTTTCAGGGTCGAACTGAAGCTTTCTTT.

This sequence joins TRBV2 and TRBJ1-1, with a tentative D call TRBD1 (5 bases). V lost 5 bases and J lost 7, with 14 bases in between. The CDR3 totals 13 residues. Germline CDR1 SNHLY, CDR2 FYNNEI. The DNA of the CDR3 is TGTGCCAGCAGTTACGGGGGGACTGGTGAAGCTTTCTTT. It yields the protein CASSYGGTGEAFF.

The rearrangement links TRBV28 to TRBJ2-2; 8 bases align to TRBD1. Per the germline V gene, CDR1 is MDHEN and CDR2 is SYDVKM. V dropped 6 bases and J dropped 2; count of bases not matched to a gene: 5. The CDR3 sequence is 15 residues long. In DNA, the CDR3 is TGTGCCAGCAGGGTGGGACAGGTTAACACCGGGGAGCTGTTTTTT. Protein product: CASRVGQVNTGELFF. Using reference TRBV28 and TRBJ2-2 for the parts outside the CDR3, the full variable domain is DVKVTQSSRYLVKRTGEKVFLECVQDMDHENMFWYRQDPGLGLRLIYFSYDVKMKEKGDIPEGYSVSREKKERFSLILESASTNQTSMYLCASRVGQVNTGELFFGEGSRLTVL.

This clone came up once. The V call is TRBV10-3, the J call TRBJ1-2; D remains ambiguous. CDR3 length: 12 residues. The germline CDR1 and CDR2 sequences are ENHRY and SYGVKD. Trimming removed 0 bases from V and 5 bases from J, with 4 bases in between. CDR3 nucleotides: TGTGCCATCAGTGAGTCGCGTTATGGCTACACCTTC. As protein: CAISESRYGYTF.

The chain is built from TRBV4-1 and TRBJ2-5; TRBD2 matches at 9 bases. CDR1 is MGHRA and CDR2 is YSYEKL in the germline V gene. The J segment lost 5 bases and the V segment lost 4 bases, leaving 11 bases of the junction unmatched. This CDR3 comprises 16 residues. CDR3: CASSPIGGGVPETQYF. The CDR3 DNA is TGCGCCAGCAGCCCCATCGGCGGGGGGGTCCCGGAGACCCAGTACTTC.